The entry below gives a single T cell receptor beta chain sequence along with its context. This record comes from a study of shared clonotypes between healthy human individuals. The protocol was immunoSEQ multiplex PCR, while the TCRdb copy is restricted to in-frame clones and leaves out a portion. Here the sample spans some 1 million clones, around 74% being singletons. Splitting the CD4+ cells yielded a CD45RA+ naive subset and a CD45RA-negative memory subset. Germline V gene sequence: CDR1 SGHTA, CDR2 FQGNSA. There are 13 residues in the CDR3. V was cut by 8 bases and J by 4 bases, with 13 bases left in between.

This receptor was identified in a young man in good health. V and J are TRBV7-2 and TRBJ2-3; possibly TRBD2 for D (5 bases). The specimen was memory CD4+ T cells sorted from blood. Subset defined: CD45RA-negative fraction. CDR3 in amino acids: CASGTSAPDTQYF. CDR3 DNA: TGTGCCAGCGGTACTAGTGCCCCAGATACGCAGTATTTT.